Sequencing of this TCR beta chain was carried out in a study of shared clonotypes between healthy human individuals. Assay: immunoSEQ multiplex PCR; the TCRdb copy retains only in-frame clones and omits some. This sample has 600,000 to 750,000 clones, with roughly 78% found just once. CDR3 length: 16 residues. V lost 3 bases and J 5 bases, leaving 20 bases between the germline ends. The germline V gene has CDR1 WNHNN and CDR2 SYGVQD (reference sequence). Sequencing used memory CD4+ T cells sorted from blood. The subset denotes: CD45RA-negative fraction. The sequence came from a woman in her 30s in good health. V gene TRBV10-1 combines with J gene TRBJ2-7; D unresolved. In nucleotides, the CDR3 is TGCGCCAGCAGTGAAGGGAAACGGACCCCCCAGGACGAGCAGTACTTC. Protein: CASSEGKRTPQDEQYF.